These T cell receptor beta chains were read from a single sample in a study of blood T cell repertoires in COVID-19. The assay was immunoSEQ multiplex PCR, and TCRdb's table has in-frame clones only and misses some. The sample has about 320,000 clones, around 86% seen once; the top ten hold 1.5% to 2%. Material: peripheral blood. Receptor source: a woman aged 45-65 years with acute or convalescent COVID-19. Both conserved end residues are part of each CDR3. D genes are given only for firm matches. A clone size is listed for some rows: how often the clone was seen (once, few, many), or a class if it is expanded.

>TRBD2|TRBJ2-1|TRBV27|-
CASSLSVEREFNEQFF
TGTGCCAGCAGTTTATCGGTTGAGCGGGAGTTTAATGAGCAGTTCTTC
>-|TRBJ1-1|TRBV3-1/TRBV3-2|-
CASSQDSGVDTEAFF
TGTGCCAGCAGCCAAGATTCCGGGGTAGACACTGAAGCTTTCTTT
>-|TRBJ1-5|TRBV30|-
CAWSLRISQPQHF
TGTGCCTGGAGTCTGAGGATCAGTCAGCCCCAGCATTTT
>-|TRBJ2-7|TRBV5-8|-
CASSLTDSYEQYF
TGTGCCAGCAGCTTGACGGACAGCTACGAGCAGTACTTC
>-|TRBJ1-2|TRBV7-3|-
CASSLGGGSNYGYTF
TGTGCCAGCAGCCTGGGCGGGGGTTCTAACTATGGCTACACCTTC
>-|TRBJ2-1|TRBV29-1|-
CSVDGRVGGHNEQFF
TGCAGCGTTGATGGGCGAGTGGGGGGGCACAATGAGCAGTTCTTC
>TRBD1|TRBJ1-6|TRBV7-2|once
CASSLDHGTGTRPLHF
TGTGCCAGCAGCTTAGACCACGGGACAGGGACTCGGCCCCTCCACTTT
>-|TRBJ1-2|TRBV28|-
CASSPGPSWGYTF
TGTGCCAGCAGTCCCGGTCCCTCCTGGGGCTACACCTTC
>TRBD2|TRBJ2-7|TRBV28|-
CASSFPGGSYEQYF
TGTGCCAGCAGTTTCCCCGGGGGGTCCTACGAGCAGTACTTC
>TRBD1|TRBJ2-5|TRBV7-2|once
CASSRQGAEETQYF
TGTGCCAGCAGCCGTCAGGGGGCTGAAGAGACCCAGTACTTC
>-|TRBJ2-1|TRBV5-4|-
CASSLWREGVDEQFF
TGTGCCAGCAGCTTATGGCGGGAAGGGGTCGATGAGCAGTTCTTC
>TRBD2|TRBJ2-3|TRBV2|-
CASSALGGRAADTQYF
TGTGCCAGCAGTGCGCTGGGCGGGAGGGCGGCAGATACGCAGTATTTT
>-|TRBJ1-3|TRBV7-9|-
CASSLSGNTIYF
TGTGCCAGCAGCTTAAGCGGAAACACCATATATTTT
>-|TRBJ1-1|TRBV18|few
CASSLLLREAFF
TGTGCCAGCTCACTCCTCTTGAGGGAAGCTTTCTTT
>TRBD2|TRBJ2-2|TRBV4-1|once
CASSQDPARLAANTGELFF
TGCGCCAGCAGCCAAGATCCCGCCAGGCTAGCGGCTAACACCGGGGAGCTGTTTTTT